The 28 T cell receptor beta chains in this list originate from one sample, sequenced in a study of blood T cells in healthy people across ages. Alongside a J-beta primer mix, a sample-barcoded 5' primer served in a second PCR lasting about 6 to 11 cycles. TCRdb analysed the 5' RACE reads with MiXCR anew, one entry per CDR3 protein. Of about 640,000 distinct CDR3 sequences in the sample, 58% are singletons; the top ten hold approximately 37%. Sequenced input: blood. The receptor source for this set is a man aged 55-75 years in good health.

CDR3 in amino acids: CASSLAGAGSYGYTF. CDR3 DNA sequence: TGCGCCAGCAGCTTGGCCGGAGCGGGTAGCTATGGCTACACCTTC. This chain connects TRBV5-1 to TRBJ1-2; D remains unclear. The germline V gene has CDR1 SGHRS and CDR2 YFSETQ. V lost 0 bases and J lost 4, with 13 bases in between. CDR3 length: 15 amino acids.

This clonotype was recorded a few times. The chain recombines TRBV29-1 with TRBJ2-1, with TRBD1 matching 8 bases. CDR3 length equals 14 residues. V was clipped by 1 base and J by 10 bases; unmatched bases: 9. CDR1 is SQVTM and CDR2 is ANQGSEA in the germline V gene. CDR3 in DNA: TGCAGCGTTGAAGCTTCCCAGGGGGCGCGGGAGCAGTTCTTC. It codes for CSVEASQGAREQFF.

The V gene is TRBV10-3, the J gene TRBJ2-2, with 11 nucleotides matching TRBD2. Germline assignment: CDR1 ENHRY and CDR2 SYGVKD. This CDR3 is 17 amino acids long. Trimming removed 2 bases from V and 0 bases from J; junction bases left unmatched: 2. CDR3 DNA: TGTGCCATCAGTGAGACTAGCGGGGGCTCGAACACCGGGGAGCTGTTTTTT. This sequence encodes CAISETSGGSNTGELFF.

The chain has TRBV11-2 and TRBJ1-4; D is ambiguous. This CDR3 comprises 17 residues. The germline V gene encodes CDR1 SGHAT and CDR2 FQNNGV. V lost 5 bases to trimming and J lost 7 bases, with 23 bases between them. As DNA, the CDR3 is TGTGCCAGCAGCCGTCCGTTCCTCGCCCAACGGGGTGAAAAACTGTTTTTT. It yields the protein CASSRPFLAQRGEKLFF.

The CDR3 spells CASSPGSGGALETQYF. CDR3 nucleotide sequence: TGTGCCAGCAGCCCCGGTAGCGGGGGGGCCTTAGAGACCCAGTACTTC. This chain uses TRBV9 with TRBJ2-5, with 11 bases fitting TRBD2. V was clipped by 4 bases and J by 4 bases; unmatched bases: 9. Germline values: CDR1 SGDLS, CDR2 YYNGEE. This CDR3 is 16 amino acids long. The whole variable domain, filled in from reference TRBV9 and TRBJ2-5, reads DSGVTQTPKHLITATGQRVTLRCSPRSGDLSVYWYQQSLDQGLQFLIQYYNGEERAKGNILERFSAQQFPDLHSELNLSSLELGDSALYFCASSPGSGGALETQYFGPGTRLLVL.

This clonotype was picked up a small number of times. CDR3 DNA: TGTGCCAGCAGTGCCGGGACAGGGCGCGAAAAACTGTTTTTT. Encoded protein: CASSAGTGREKLFF. The J gene is TRBJ1-4, the V gene TRBV2; 9 bases fit TRBD1. The CDR3 extends over 14 amino acids. The trim removed 4 bases at V and 8 bases at J, leaving 5 bases unmatched. Germline lookup yields CDR1 SNHLY and CDR2 FYNNEI.

This clonotype has a single count. The gene calls are TRBV20-1 and TRBJ2-1; 8 bases match TRBD2. Germline CDR1 reads DFQATT; CDR2 reads SNEGSKA (reference sequence). The CDR3 runs to 14 residues. The V and J ends lost 6 bases and 4 bases, in that order; junction bases with no gene match: 8. The DNA of the CDR3 is TGCAGTGCGTTCGGCGGGGGGTCTTACAATGAGCAGTTCTTC. Translated: CSAFGGGSYNEQFF.

CDR3 DNA: TGTGCCAGCAGCTCACAGCAGTGGCAAGAGACCCAGTACTTC. Its protein product is CASSSQQWQETQYF. This rearrangement joins TRBV7-9 to TRBJ2-5; D ambiguous. Germline values: CDR1 SEHNR, CDR2 FQNEAQ (reference sequence). The CDR3 extends over 14 amino acids. V was shortened by 4 bases and J by 2 bases, with 11 bases between the two germline ends. The entire variable domain, with the rest obtained from reference TRBV7-9 and TRBJ2-5, is as follows: DTGVSQNPRHKITKRGQNVTFRCDPISEHNRLYWYRQTLGQGPEFLTYFQNEAQLEKSRLLSDRFSAERPKGSFSTLEIQRTEQGDSAMYLCASSSQQWQETQYFGPGTRLLVL.

The chain employs TRBV20-1 and TRBJ2-5, with D perhaps TRBD2 (5 bases). Germline V gives CDR1 DFQATT, CDR2 SNEGSKA (reference sequence). The CDR3 loop spans 12 amino acids. CDR3 sequence: CSAGIDQETQYF. The CDR3 DNA reads TGCAGCGCCGGGATAGACCAAGAGACCCAGTACTTC.

DNA for the CDR3: TGCAGCGTTGGAGTTGAGGGCAATGAGCAGTTCTTC. Translated, it gives CSVGVEGNEQFF. The V gene is TRBV29-1, the J gene TRBJ2-1; a possible D gene is TRBD2 (5 bases). Germline V gene sequence: CDR1 SQVTM, CDR2 ANQGSEA. Trimming removed 4 bases from V and 6 bases from J, with 10 bases in between. The CDR3 is 12 amino acids.

As to this clonotype: A junction end diverges from the germline sequence, so it may reflect a read error. The chain carries TRBV27 and TRBJ1-5; TRBD1 agrees at 7 bases. The V gene's germline CDR1 is MNHEY and CDR2 SMNVEV (reference sequence). CDR3 length equals 14 residues. CDR3 in amino acids: CAGSPGTASQPQHF. CDR3 nucleotide sequence: TGTGCCGGCAGCCCCGGGACAGCTTCTCAGCCCCAGCATTTT.

The rearrangement joins TRBV7-2 to TRBJ2-5; D remains ambiguous. CDR3 length: 14 residues. CDR1 and CDR2 from the germline V gene are SGHTA and FQGNSA. The V end was cut by 5 bases, the J end by 3 bases, with 13 bases between. CDR3 nucleotide sequence: TGTGCCAGCAGCGTCCTAATGGGTGAAGAGACCCAGTACTTC. Translation gives CASSVLMGEETQYF.

Concerning this clonotype itself: Being one base from a much bigger clone, this may be a read error. V gene TRBV12-3 or TRBV12-4 combines with J gene TRBJ2-1, with 9 nucleotides matching TRBD1. With V trimmed by 6 bases and J by 13 bases, 16 bases remained unmatched. The CDR3 is 15 amino acids. The CDR3 DNA follows: TGTGCCAGCAGCCTGGGACGAGCGGGGACAGGGACCCAGTTCTTC. Translation: CASSLGRAGTGTQFF.

Only a few counts were recorded for this clonotype. The chain employs TRBV7-2 and TRBJ1-1; tentative D call: TRBD1 (5 bases). Germline CDR1 reads SGHTA; CDR2 reads FQGNSA. The CDR3 is 17 amino acids. V lost 5 bases and J lost 1, with 20 bases in between. CDR3: CASSQRRDPLPNTEAFF. The CDR3 nucleotides are TGTGCCAGCAGCCAGAGGCGGGACCCATTACCGAACACTGAAGCTTTCTTT.

This clonotype was detected only a few times. This chain uses TRBV27 with TRBJ2-7; TRBD2 matches 7 bases. Germline V gene lookup returns CDR1 MNHEY and CDR2 SMNVEV (reference sequence). V was pared by 5 bases and J by 2 bases, with 6 bases of the junction left unmatched. The CDR3 length is 14 residues. CDR3 protein: CASSPGTIPYEQYF. CDR3 DNA sequence: TGTGCCAGCAGTCCCGGGACTATCCCCTACGAGCAGTACTTC.

This rearrangement joins TRBV2 to TRBJ1-1; D remains unclear. The V gene lost 10 bases and the J gene lost 1 base, with 16 bases spanning the gap. Per germline, CDR1 SNHLY and CDR2 FYNNEI. The CDR3 spans 14 residues. The CDR3 sequence is CATQLVVWNTEAFF. The CDR3 DNA is TGTGCCACCCAACTAGTAGTCTGGAACACTGAAGCTTTCTTT.

The V gene is TRBV20-1, the J gene TRBJ2-7; TRBD1 or TRBD2 may be the D gene (5 bases each). V was trimmed by 0 bases and J by 0 bases, leaving 12 bases between them. This CDR3 contains 15 residues. CDR1 and CDR2 (germline): DFQATT, SNEGSKA (reference sequence). CDR3 sequence reads: CSARDPGRSSYEQYF. CDR3 bases: TGCAGTGCTAGAGACCCGGGACGTAGCTCCTACGAGCAGTACTTC.

V usage is TRBV5-1 and J usage is TRBJ2-5, with TRBD1 as a possible D gene (6 bases). The CDR3 is 14 amino acids. Per germline, CDR1 SGHRS and CDR2 YFSETQ. V was shortened by 2 bases and J by 2 bases, with 10 bases between the two germline ends. This chain's CDR3 is CASSFGTRQETQYF. CDR3 bases: TGCGCCAGCAGCTTCGGGACACGACAAGAGACCCAGTACTTC.

In nucleotides, the CDR3 is TGCACCAGCAGCCAAGGGCAAGAGACCCAGTACTTC. The encoded protein is CTSSQGQETQYF. This chain connects TRBV1 to TRBJ2-5. TRBV1 has pseudogene status. This CDR3 spans 12 amino acids.

This rearrangement joins TRBV20-1 to TRBJ2-7, with D possibly being TRBD1 (5 bases). The germline V and J ends were trimmed by 6 bases and 0 bases, with 15 bases remaining between them. The CDR3 totals 14 residues. Germline V CDR1 and CDR2: DFQATT, SNEGSKA (reference sequence). CDR3 loop: CSADQGRRSYEQYF. The CDR3 DNA reads TGCAGTGCCGATCAGGGCAGGCGCTCCTACGAGCAGTACTTC.

The chain employs TRBV4-2 and TRBJ2-1, with D possibly matching TRBD1 (8 bases). V was shortened by 3 bases and J by 8 bases, with 20 bases between the two germline ends. Germline assignment: CDR1 LGHNA and CDR2 YNFKEQ. CDR3 length: 16 residues. The CDR3 loop is CASSQGSGQGGDEQFF. The CDR3 DNA sequence: TGTGCCAGCAGCCAGGGTTCCGGACAGGGAGGGGATGAGCAGTTCTTC.

The CDR3 region is CASSYLGNSNTGELFF. The DNA of the CDR3 is TGTGCCAGCAGTTACTTAGGCAATTCGAACACCGGGGAGCTGTTTTTT. This chain uses TRBV6-5 with TRBJ2-2; D is uncertain. CDR3 length: 16 residues. V lost 1 base and J 0 bases, leaving 9 bases between the germline ends. Germline-derived CDR1 and CDR2 are MNHEY and SVGAGI.

This clonotype was seen more than once but under ten times. The CDR3 spells CASSLGYRGEQYF. CDR3 bases: TGTGCCAGCAGTTTAGGATACAGGGGCGAGCAGTACTTC. The chain is built from TRBV27 and TRBJ2-7; 7 bases line up with TRBD1. The V gene end was trimmed by 2 bases and the J gene end by 6 bases; junction bases not matched to a gene: 4. From germline, CDR1 is MNHEY and CDR2 SMNVEV (reference sequence). This CDR3 has 13 amino acids.

This chain uses TRBV2 with TRBJ1-2, with 10 bases that match TRBD1. CDR1 and CDR2 from the germline V gene are SNHLY and FYNNEI. V was clipped by 5 bases and J by 3 bases; unmatched bases: 9. This CDR3 contains 16 residues. The CDR3 reads CASSPGTGVGDYGYTF. In DNA form, the CDR3 reads TGTGCCAGCAGTCCCGGGACAGGGGTCGGGGACTATGGCTACACCTTC.

This chain connects TRBV12-3 or TRBV12-4 to TRBJ1-1; D is ambiguous. The CDR3 spans 14 residues. Trimming shortened V by 5 bases and J by 6 bases, and 16 bases separated the two germline ends. The CDR3 DNA sequence: TGTGCCAGCAGTCCACGGCGGCCGGAAGCTGAAGCTTTCTTT. Translated, it gives CASSPRRPEAEAFF.

In this sample, this clonotype turned up once. A much larger clone differs from this one at a single base, so this may be a read error. The rearrangement uses TRBV4-2 and TRBJ1-5; the D gene is possibly TRBD1 (5 bases). Germline CDR1 reads LGHNA; CDR2 reads YNFKEQ. The CDR3 totals 15 residues. This chain's CDR3 is CAGSQKADQGQPQHF. The CDR3 DNA sequence: TGTGCCGGCAGCCAAAAAGCCGACCAGGGACAGCCCCAGCATTTT.

The chain joins TRBV23-1 to TRBJ2-5; possibly TRBD1 for D (6 bases). TRBV23-1 is an open reading frame, and its role is uncertain. V was trimmed by 10 bases and J by 0 bases, leaving 15 bases between them. This CDR3 has 14 residues. CDR3 amino acids: CATPGQPYQETQYF. DNA for the CDR3: TGCGCCACCCCGGGACAACCGTACCAAGAGACCCAGTACTTC.

The chain employs TRBV6-5 and TRBJ2-3; no definite D call. CDR3 length: 13 amino acids. CDR1 MNHEY and CDR2 SVGAGI come from the germline V gene. With 7 bases removed from V and 1 base from J, the gap between germline ends came to 9 bases. The CDR3 DNA reads as TGTGCCAGCACCGGGTCCGGCACAGATACGCAGTATTTT. Amino acid sequence: CASTGSGTDTQYF.